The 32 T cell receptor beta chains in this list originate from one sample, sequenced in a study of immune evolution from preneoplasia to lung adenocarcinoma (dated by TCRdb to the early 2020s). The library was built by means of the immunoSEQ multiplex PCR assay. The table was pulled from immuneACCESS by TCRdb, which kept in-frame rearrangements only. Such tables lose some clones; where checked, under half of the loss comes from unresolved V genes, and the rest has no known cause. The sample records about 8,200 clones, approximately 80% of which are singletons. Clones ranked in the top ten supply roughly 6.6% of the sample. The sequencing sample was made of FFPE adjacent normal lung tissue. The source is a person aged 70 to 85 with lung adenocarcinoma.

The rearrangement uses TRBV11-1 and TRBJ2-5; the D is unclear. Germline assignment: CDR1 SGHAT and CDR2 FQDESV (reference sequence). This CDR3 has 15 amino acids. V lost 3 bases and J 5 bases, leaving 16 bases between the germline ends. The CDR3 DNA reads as TGTGCCAGCAGCTTGAACAGCCGTGTCGGGGAGACCCAGTACTTC. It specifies CASSLNSRVGETQYF.

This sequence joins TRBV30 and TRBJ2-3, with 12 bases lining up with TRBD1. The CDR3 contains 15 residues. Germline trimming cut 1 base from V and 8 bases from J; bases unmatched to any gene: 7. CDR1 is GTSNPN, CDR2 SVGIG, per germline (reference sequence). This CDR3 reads CAWSGSGTGGFTQYF. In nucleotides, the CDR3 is TGTGCCTGGAGTGGATCCGGGACAGGGGGCTTTACGCAGTATTTT.

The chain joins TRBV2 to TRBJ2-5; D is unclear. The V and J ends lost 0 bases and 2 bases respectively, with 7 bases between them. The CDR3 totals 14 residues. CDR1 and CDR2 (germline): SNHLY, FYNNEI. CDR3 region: CASSEARQQETQYF. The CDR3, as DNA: TGTGCCAGCAGTGAAGCCCGCCAGCAAGAGACCCAGTACTTC.

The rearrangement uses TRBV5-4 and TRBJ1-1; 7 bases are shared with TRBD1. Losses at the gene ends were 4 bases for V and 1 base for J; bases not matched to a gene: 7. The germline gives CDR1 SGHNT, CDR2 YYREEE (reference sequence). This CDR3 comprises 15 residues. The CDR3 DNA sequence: TGTGCCAGCAGCCCCATGGAGGGGGCGAACACTGAAGCTTTCTTT. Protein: CASSPMEGANTEAFF.

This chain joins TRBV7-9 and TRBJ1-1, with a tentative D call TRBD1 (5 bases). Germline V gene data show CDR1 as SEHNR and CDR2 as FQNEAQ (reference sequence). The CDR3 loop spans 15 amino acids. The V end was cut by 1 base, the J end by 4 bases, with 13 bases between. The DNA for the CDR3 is TGTGCCAGCAGCTTAGGCCTAGGGACGGCCACTGAAGCTTTCTTT. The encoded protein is CASSLGLGTATEAFF. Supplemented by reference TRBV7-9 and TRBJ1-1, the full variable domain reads DTGVSQNPRHKITKRGQNVTFRCDPISEHNRLYWYRQTLGQGPEFLTYFQNEAQLEKSRLLSDRFSAERPKGSFSTLEIQRTEQGDSAMYLCASSLGLGTATEAFFGQGTRLTVV.

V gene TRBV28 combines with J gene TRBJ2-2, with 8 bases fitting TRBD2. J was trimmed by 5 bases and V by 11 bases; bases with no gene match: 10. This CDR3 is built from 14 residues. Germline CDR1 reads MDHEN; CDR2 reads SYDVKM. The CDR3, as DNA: TGTGCCTCTTCCGGGGGGGCGCGAACCGGGGAGCTGTTTTTT. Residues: CASSGGARTGELFF.

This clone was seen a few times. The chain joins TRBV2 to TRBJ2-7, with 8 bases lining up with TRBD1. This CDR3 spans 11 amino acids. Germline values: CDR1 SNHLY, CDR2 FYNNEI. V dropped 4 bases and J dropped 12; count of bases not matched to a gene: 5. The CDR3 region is CASSGTGGGYF. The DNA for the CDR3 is TGTGCCAGCAGTGGAACAGGGGGTGGGTACTTC.

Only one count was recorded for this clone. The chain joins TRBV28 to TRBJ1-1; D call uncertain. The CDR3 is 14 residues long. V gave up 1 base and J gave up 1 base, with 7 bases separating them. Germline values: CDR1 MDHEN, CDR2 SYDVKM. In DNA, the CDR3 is TGTGCCAGCAGTTTATTCAGAGGGAACACTGAAGCTTTCTTT. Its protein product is CASSLFRGNTEAFF.

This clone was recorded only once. CDR3 region: CASSEGWGKQPQHF. CDR3 in DNA: TGTGCCAGCAGTGAAGGCTGGGGGAAACAGCCCCAGCATTTT. The chain has TRBV2 and TRBJ1-5; D might be TRBD1 (5 bases). Germline loops: CDR1 SNHLY, CDR2 FYNNEI. The length of the CDR3 is 14 residues. The V gene lost 1 base and the J gene lost 7 bases, with 11 bases spanning the gap.

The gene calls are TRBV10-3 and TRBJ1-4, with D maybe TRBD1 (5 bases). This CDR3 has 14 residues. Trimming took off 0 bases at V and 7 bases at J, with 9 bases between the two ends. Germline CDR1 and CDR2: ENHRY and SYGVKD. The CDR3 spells CAISESGRGEKLFF. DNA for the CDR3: TGTGCCATCAGTGAGTCGGGGAGGGGTGAAAAACTGTTTTTT.

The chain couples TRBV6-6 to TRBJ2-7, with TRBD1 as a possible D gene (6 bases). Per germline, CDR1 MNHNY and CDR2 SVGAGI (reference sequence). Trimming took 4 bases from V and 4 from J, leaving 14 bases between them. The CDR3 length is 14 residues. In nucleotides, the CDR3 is TGTGCCAGCAGTTTGGACAGCTTGAGGTACGAGCAGTACTTC. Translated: CASSLDSLRYEQYF.

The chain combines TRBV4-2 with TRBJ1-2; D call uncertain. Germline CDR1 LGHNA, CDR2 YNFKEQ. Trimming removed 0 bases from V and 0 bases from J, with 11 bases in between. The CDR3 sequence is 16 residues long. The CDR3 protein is CASSQETRQANYGYTF. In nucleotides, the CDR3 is TGTGCCAGCAGCCAAGAAACGCGGCAGGCTAACTATGGCTACACCTTC.

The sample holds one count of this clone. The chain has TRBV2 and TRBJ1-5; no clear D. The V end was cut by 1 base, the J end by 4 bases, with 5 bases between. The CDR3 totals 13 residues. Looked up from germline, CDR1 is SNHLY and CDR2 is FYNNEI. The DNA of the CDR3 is TGTGCCAGCAGTGAAGGTGAAAATCAGCCCCAGCATTTT. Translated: CASSEGENQPQHF.

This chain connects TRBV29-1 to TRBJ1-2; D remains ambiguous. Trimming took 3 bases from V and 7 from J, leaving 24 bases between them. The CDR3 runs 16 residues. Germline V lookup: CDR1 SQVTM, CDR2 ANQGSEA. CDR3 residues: CSVDALGGGGRSGYTF. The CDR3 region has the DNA TGCAGCGTTGACGCCCTTGGAGGTGGAGGCAGGTCTGGCTACACCTTC.

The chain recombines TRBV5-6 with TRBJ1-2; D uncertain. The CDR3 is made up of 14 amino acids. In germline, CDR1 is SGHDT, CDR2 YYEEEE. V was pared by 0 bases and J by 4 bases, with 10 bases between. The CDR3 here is CASSLVREAYGYTF. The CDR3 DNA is TGTGCCAGCAGCTTGGTTAGGGAAGCCTATGGCTACACCTTC.

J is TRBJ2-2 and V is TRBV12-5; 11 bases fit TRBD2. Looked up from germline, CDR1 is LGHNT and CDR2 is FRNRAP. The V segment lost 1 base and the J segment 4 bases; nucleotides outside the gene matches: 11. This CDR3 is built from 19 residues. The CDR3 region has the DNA TGTGCTAGTGGTTTGGAGACTAGCGGGAACAGTGGGGGCACCGGGGAGCTGTTTTTT. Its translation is CASGLETSGNSGGTGELFF.

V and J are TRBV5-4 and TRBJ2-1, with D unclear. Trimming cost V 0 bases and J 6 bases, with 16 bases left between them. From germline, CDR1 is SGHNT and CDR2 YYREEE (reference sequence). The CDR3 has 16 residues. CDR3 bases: TGTGCCAGCAGCTTGGCCCTAGGCCCCTCCGGCAATGAGCAGTTCTTC. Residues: CASSLALGPSGNEQFF.

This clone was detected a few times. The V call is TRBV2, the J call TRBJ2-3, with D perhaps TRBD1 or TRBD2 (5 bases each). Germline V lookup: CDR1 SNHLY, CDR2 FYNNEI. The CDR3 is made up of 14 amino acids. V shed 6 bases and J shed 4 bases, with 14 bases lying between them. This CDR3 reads CASSRDQDSDTQYF. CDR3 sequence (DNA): TGTGCCAGCAGCCGGGACCAGGACTCAGATACGCAGTATTTT.

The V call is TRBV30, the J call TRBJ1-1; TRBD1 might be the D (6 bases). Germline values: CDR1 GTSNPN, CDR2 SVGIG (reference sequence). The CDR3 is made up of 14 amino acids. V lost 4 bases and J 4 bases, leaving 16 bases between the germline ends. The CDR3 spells CAWTRRGFGTEAFF. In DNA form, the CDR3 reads TGTGCCTGGACCCGAAGGGGGTTCGGCACTGAAGCTTTCTTT.

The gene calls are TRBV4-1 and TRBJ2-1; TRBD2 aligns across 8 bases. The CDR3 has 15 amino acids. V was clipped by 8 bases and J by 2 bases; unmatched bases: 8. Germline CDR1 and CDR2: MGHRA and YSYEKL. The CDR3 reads CASGTSGGTYNEQFF. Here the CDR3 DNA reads TGCGCCAGCGGGACTTCGGGGGGGACCTACAATGAGCAGTTCTTC.

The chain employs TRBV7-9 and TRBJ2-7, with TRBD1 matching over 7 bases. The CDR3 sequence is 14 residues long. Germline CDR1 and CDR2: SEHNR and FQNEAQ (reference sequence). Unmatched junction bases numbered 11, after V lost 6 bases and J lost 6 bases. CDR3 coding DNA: TGTGCCAGCAGTCAATCCCACAGGGGATCCGAGCAGTACTTC. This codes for CASSQSHRGSEQYF.

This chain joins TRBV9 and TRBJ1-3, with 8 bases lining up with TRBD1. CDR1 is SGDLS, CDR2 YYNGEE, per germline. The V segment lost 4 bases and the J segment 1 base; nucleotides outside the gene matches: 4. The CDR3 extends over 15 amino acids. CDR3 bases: TGTGCCAGCAGCCCCCGGACAGGGTCTGGAAACACCATATATTTT. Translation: CASSPRTGSGNTIYF. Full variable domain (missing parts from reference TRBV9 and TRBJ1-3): DSGVTQTPKHLITATGQRVTLRCSPRSGDLSVYWYQQSLDQGLQFLIQYYNGEERAKGNILERFSAQQFPDLHSELNLSSLELGDSALYFCASSPRTGSGNTIYFGEGSWLTVV.

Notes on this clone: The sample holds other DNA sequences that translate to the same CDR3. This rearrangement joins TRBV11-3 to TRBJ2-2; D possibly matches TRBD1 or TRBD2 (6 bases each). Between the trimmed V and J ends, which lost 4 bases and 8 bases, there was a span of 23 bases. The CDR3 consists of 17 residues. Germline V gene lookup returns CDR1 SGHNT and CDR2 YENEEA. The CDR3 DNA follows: TGTGCCAGCAGCTCCCGTAGTATCGGGGGCGCGACTGGGGAGCTGTTTTTT. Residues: CASSSRSIGGATGELFF.

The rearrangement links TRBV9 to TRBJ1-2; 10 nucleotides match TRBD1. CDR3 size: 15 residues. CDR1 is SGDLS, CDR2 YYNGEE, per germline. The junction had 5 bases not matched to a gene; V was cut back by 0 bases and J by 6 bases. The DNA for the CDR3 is TGTGCCAGCAGCGTAGACCCCGGGACAGGGGATGGCTACACCTTC. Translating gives CASSVDPGTGDGYTF.

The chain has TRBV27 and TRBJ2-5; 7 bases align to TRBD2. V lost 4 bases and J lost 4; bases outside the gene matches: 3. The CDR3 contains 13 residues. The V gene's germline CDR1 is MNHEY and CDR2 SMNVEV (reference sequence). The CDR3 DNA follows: TGTGCCAGCAGTTCTAGCGGCGGAGAGACCCAGTACTTC. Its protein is CASSSSGGETQYF.

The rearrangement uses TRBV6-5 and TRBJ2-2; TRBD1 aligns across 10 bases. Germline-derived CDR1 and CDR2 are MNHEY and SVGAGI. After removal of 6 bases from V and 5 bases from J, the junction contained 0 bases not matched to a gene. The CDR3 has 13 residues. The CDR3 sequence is CASRGQGTGELFF. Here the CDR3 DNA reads TGTGCCAGCAGGGGACAGGGGACCGGGGAGCTGTTTTTT.

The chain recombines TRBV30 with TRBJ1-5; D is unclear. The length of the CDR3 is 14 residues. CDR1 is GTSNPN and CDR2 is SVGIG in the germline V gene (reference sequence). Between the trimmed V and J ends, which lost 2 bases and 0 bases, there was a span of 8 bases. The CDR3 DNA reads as TGTGCCTGGAGTATTTTAAATAGCAATCAGCCCCAGCATTTT. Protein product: CAWSILNSNQPQHF.

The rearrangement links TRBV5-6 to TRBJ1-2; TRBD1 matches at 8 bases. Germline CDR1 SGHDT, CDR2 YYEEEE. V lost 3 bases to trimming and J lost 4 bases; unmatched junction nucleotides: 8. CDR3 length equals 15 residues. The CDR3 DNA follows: TGTGCCAGCAGCTCCGGACAGGGATTGAGCTATGGCTACACCTTC. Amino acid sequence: CASSSGQGLSYGYTF.

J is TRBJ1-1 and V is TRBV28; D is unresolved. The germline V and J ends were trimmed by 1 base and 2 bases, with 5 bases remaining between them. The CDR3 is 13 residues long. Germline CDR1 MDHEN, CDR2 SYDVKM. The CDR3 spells CASSLSVNTEAFF. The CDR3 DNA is TGTGCCAGCAGTTTATCGGTTAACACTGAAGCTTTCTTT. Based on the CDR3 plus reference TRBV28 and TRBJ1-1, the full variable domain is DVKVTQSSRYLVKRTGEKVFLECVQDMDHENMFWYRQDPGLGLRLIYFSYDVKMKEKGDIPEGYSVSREKKERFSLILESASTNQTSMYLCASSLSVNTEAFFGQGTRLTVV.

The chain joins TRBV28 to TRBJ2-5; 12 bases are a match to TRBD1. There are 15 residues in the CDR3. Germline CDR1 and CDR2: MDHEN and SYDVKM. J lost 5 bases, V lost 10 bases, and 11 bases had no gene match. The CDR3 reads CATLGTGGYSETQYF. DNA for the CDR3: TGTGCCACCTTGGGGACAGGGGGCTATTCGGAGACCCAGTACTTC.

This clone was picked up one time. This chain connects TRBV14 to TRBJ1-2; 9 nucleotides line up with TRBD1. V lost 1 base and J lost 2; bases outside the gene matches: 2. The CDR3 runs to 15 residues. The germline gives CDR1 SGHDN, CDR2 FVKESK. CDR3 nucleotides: TGTGCCAGCAGCCAAGCCGGACAGGGGAACTATGGCTACACCTTC. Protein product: CASSQAGQGNYGYTF. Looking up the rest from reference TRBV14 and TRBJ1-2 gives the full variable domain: EAGVTQFPSHSVIEKGQTVTLRCDPISGHDNLYWYRRVMGKEIKFLLHFVKESKQDESGMPNNRFLAERTGGTYSTLKVQPAELEDSGVYFCASSQAGQGNYGYTFGSGTRLTVV.

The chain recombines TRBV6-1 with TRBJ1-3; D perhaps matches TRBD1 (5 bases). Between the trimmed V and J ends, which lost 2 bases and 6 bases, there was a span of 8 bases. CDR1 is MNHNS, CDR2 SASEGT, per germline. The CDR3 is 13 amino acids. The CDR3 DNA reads TGTGCCAGCAGTGAACAGGGCTCAAACACCATATATTTT. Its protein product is CASSEQGSNTIYF.